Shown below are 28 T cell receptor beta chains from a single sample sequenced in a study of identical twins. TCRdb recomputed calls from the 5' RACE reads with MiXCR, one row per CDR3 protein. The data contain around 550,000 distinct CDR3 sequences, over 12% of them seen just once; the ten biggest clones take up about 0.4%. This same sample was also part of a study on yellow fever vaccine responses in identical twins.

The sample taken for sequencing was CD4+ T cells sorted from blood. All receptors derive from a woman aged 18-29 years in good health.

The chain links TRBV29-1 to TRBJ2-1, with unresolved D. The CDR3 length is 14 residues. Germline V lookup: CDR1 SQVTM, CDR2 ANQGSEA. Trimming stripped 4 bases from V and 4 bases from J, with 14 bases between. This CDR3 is CSVVGLVLYNEQFF. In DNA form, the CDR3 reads TGCAGCGTTGTTGGGCTGGTCCTTTACAATGAGCAGTTCTTC.

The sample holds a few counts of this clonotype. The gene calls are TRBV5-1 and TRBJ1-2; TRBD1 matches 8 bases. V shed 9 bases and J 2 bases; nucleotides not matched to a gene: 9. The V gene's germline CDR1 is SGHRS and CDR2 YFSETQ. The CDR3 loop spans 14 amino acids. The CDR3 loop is CATKMDRDNYGYTF. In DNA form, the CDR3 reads TGCGCCACCAAGATGGACAGGGACAACTATGGCTACACCTTC.

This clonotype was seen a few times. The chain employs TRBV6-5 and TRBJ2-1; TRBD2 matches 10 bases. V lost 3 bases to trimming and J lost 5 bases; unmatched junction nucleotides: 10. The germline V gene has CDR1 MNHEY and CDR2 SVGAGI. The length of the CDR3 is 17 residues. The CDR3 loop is CASSYLGLAGANNEQFF. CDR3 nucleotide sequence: TGTGCCAGCAGTTATTTGGGGCTAGCGGGAGCTAACAATGAGCAGTTCTTC.

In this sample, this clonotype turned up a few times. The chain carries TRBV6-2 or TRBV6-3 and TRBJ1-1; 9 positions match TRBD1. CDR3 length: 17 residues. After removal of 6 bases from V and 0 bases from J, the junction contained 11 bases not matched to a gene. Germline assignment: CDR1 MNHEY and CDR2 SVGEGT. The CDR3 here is CASRPGTGIILNTEAFF. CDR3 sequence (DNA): TGTGCCAGCAGACCCGGGACAGGGATCATCCTGAACACTGAAGCTTTCTTT.

CDR3 protein: CASSLDFFRTRGENTGELFF. CDR3 sequence (DNA): TGCGCCAGCAGCTTGGATTTTTTCCGAACCAGGGGGGAGAACACCGGGGAGCTGTTTTTT. The chain carries TRBV5-1 and TRBJ2-2, with D perhaps TRBD1 (7 bases). Per germline, CDR1 SGHRS and CDR2 YFSETQ. The CDR3 has 20 residues. The V gene lost 0 bases and the J gene lost 1 base, with 22 bases spanning the gap.

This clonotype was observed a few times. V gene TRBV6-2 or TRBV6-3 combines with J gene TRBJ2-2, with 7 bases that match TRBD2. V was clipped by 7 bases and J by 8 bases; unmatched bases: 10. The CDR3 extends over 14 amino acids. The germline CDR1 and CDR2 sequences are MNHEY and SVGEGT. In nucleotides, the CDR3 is TGTGCCAGCACCCAACGGGGGGTCCGTGGGGAGCTGTTTTTT. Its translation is CASTQRGVRGELFF.

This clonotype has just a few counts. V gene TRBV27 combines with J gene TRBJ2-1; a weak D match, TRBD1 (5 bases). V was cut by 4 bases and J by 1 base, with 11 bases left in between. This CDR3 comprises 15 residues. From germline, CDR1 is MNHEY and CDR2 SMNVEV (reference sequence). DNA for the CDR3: TGTGCCAGCAGTTATGGGGCCGATTCCTACAATGAGCAGTTCTTC. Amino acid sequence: CASSYGADSYNEQFF.

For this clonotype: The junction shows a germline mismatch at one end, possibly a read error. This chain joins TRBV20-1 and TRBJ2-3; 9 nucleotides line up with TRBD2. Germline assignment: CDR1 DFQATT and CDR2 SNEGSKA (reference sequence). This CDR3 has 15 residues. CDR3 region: CSARDAGTSRDTQYF. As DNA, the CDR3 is TGCAGTGCTAGAGATGCCGGGACTAGCAGAGATACGCAGTATTTT.

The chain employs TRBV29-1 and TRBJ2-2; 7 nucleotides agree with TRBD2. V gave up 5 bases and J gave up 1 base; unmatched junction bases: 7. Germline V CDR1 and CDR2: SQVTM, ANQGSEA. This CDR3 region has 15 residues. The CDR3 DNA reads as TGCAGCGTTCGAGCGGGGATGCAGAACACCGGGGAGCTGTTTTTT. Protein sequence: CSVRAGMQNTGELFF.

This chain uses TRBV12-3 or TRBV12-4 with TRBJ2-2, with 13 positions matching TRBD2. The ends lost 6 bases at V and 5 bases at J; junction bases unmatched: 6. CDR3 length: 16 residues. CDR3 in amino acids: CASSNGLAGATGELFF. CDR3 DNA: TGTGCCAGCAGCAACGGACTAGCGGGAGCAACCGGGGAGCTGTTTTTT.

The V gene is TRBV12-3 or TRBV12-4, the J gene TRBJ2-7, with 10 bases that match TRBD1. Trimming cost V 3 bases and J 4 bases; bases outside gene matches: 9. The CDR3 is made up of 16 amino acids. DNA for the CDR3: TGTGCCAGCAGTTTTTGGGACAGGGGTTTTCCGTACGAGCAGTACTTC. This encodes CASSFWDRGFPYEQYF.

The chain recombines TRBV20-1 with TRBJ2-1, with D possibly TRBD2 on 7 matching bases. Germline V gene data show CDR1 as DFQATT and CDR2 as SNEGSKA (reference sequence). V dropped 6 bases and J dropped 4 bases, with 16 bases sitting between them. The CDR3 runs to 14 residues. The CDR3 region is CSAQEGGPYNEQFF. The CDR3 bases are TGCAGTGCGCAAGAGGGGGGGCCGTACAATGAGCAGTTCTTC.

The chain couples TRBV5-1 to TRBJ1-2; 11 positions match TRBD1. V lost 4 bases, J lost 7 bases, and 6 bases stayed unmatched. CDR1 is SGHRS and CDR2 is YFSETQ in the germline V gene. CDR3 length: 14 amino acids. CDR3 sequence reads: CASSGQGAYSGYTF. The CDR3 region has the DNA TGCGCCAGCAGCGGACAGGGGGCGTACTCTGGCTACACCTTC. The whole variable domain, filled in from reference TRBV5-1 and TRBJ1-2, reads KAGVTQTPRYLIKTRGQQVTLSCSPISGHRSVSWYQQTPGQGLQFLFEYFSETQRNKGNFPGRFSGRQFSNSRSEMNVSTLELGDSALYLCASSGQGAYSGYTFGSGTRLTVV.

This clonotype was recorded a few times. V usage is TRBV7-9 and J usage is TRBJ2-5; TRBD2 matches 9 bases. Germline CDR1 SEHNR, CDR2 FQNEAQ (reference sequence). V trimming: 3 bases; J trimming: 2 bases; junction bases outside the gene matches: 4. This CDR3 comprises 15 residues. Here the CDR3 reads CASSLRLAEQETQYF. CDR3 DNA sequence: TGTGCCAGCAGCTTGAGACTAGCGGAACAAGAGACCCAGTACTTC.

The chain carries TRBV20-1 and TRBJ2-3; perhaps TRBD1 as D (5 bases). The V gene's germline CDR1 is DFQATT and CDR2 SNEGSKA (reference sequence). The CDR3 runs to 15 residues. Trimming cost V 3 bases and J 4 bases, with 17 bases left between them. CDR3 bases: TGCAGTGCTAGTAGGCAGGGCGATTCCCCAGATACGCAGTATTTT. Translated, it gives CSASRQGDSPDTQYF.

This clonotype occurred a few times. The CDR3 loop reads CASSEHSQGQPQHF. CDR3 bases: TGTGCCAGCAGTGAACACAGTCAAGGCCAGCCCCAGCATTTT. The J gene is TRBJ1-5, the V gene TRBV6-1; no clear D. This CDR3 is 14 amino acids long. The germline CDR1 and CDR2 sequences are MNHNS and SASEGT. Trimming removed 2 bases at V and 7 bases at J, with 12 bases between.

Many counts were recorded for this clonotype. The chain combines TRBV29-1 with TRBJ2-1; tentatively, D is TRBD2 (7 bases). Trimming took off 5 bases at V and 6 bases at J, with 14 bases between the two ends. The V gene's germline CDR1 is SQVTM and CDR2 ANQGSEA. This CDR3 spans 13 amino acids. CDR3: CSVISGGPNEQFF. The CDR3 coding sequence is TGCAGCGTTATATCGGGGGGCCCCAATGAGCAGTTCTTC.

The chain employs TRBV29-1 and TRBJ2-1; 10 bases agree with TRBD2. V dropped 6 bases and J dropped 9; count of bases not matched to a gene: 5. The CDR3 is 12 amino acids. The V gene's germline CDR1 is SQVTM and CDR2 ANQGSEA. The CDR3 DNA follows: TGCAGCGTAGAGCGGGAGGGTGGTGAGCAGTTCTTC. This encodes CSVEREGGEQFF.

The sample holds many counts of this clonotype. In nucleotides, the CDR3 is TGTGCCAGCACCTTGGGACAGGGTAGCCCCTATGGCTACACCTTC. Its protein is CASTLGQGSPYGYTF. V usage is TRBV12-3 or TRBV12-4 and J usage is TRBJ1-2; 9 nucleotides match TRBD1. The CDR3 has 15 residues. V dropped 7 bases and J dropped 4; count of bases not matched to a gene: 10.

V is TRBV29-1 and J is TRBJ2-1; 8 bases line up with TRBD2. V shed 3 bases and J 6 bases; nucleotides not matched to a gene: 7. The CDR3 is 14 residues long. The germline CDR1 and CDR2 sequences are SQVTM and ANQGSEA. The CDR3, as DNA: TGCAGCGTTGATACAGCGGGAGTGTTCAATGAGCAGTTCTTC. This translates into CSVDTAGVFNEQFF.

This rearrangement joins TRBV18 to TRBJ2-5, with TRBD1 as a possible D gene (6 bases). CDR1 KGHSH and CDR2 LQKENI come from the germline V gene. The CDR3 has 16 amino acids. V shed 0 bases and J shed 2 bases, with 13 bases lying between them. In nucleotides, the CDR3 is TGTGCCAGCTCACCACCCGGCAGGGGATGGCAAGAGACCCAGTACTTC. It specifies CASSPPGRGWQETQYF.

CDR3 region: CASSYSGQMNTEAFF. Written as DNA, the CDR3 is TGTGCCAGCAGTTACTCGGGACAAATGAACACTGAAGCTTTCTTT. The J gene is TRBJ1-1, the V gene TRBV6-5, with D tentatively TRBD1 (6 bases). The V end lost 0 bases, the J end lost 0 bases, and 8 bases lay between the germline ends. Per the germline V gene, CDR1 is MNHEY and CDR2 is SVGAGI. The CDR3 loop spans 15 amino acids.

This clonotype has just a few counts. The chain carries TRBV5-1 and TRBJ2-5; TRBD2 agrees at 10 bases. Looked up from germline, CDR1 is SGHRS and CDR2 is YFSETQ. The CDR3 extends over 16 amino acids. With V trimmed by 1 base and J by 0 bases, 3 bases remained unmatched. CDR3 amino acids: CASSLPGLANQETQYF. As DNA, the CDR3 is TGCGCCAGCAGCTTGCCGGGACTAGCGAACCAAGAGACCCAGTACTTC.

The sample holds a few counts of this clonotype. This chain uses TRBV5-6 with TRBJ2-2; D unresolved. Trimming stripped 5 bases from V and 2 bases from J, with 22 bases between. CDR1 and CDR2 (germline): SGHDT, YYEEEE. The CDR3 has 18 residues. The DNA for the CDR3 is TGTGCCAGCAGTAACGCTTTGAAGCTTGGCGTTAACACCGGGGAGCTGTTTTTT. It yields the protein CASSNALKLGVNTGELFF.

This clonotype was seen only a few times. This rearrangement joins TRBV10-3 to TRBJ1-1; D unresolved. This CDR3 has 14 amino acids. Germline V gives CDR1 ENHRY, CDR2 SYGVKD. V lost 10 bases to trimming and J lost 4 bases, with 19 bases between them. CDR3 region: CATSEGARGTEAFF. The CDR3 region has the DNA TGTGCCACCTCGGAGGGTGCTCGGGGCACTGAAGCTTTCTTT.

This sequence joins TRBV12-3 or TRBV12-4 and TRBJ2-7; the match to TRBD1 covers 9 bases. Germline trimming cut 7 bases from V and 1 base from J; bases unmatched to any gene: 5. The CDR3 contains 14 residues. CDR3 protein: CASTPQGASYEQYF. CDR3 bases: TGTGCCAGCACCCCACAGGGGGCTTCCTACGAGCAGTACTTC.

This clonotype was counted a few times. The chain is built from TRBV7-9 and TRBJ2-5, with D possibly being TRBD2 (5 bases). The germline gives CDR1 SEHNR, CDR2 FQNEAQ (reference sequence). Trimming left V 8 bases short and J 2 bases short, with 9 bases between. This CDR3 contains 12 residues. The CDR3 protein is CASDPGQETQYF. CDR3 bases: TGTGCCAGCGATCCGGGGCAAGAGACCCAGTACTTC. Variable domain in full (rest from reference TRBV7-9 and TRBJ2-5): DTGVSQNPRHKITKRGQNVTFRCDPISEHNRLYWYRQTLGQGPEFLTYFQNEAQLEKSRLLSDRFSAERPKGSFSTLEIQRTEQGDSAMYLCASDPGQETQYFGPGTRLLVL.

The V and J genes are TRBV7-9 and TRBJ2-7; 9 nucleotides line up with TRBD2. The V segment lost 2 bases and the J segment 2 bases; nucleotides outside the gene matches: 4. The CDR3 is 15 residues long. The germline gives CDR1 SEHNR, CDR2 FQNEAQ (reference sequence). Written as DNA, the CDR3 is TGTGCCAGCAGCTTAAATAGCGGGGGACCCTACGAGCAGTACTTC. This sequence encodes CASSLNSGGPYEQYF.